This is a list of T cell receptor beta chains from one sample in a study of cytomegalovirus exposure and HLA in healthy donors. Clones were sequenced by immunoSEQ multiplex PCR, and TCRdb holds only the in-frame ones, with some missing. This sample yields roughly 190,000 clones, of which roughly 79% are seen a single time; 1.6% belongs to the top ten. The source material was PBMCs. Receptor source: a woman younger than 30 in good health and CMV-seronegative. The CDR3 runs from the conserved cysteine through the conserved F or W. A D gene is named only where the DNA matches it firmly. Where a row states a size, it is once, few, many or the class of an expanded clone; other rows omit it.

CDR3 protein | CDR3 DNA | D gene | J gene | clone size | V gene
CASSADIFYGYTF | TGCGCCAGCAGCGCCGACATTTTCTATGGCTACACCTTC | NA | TRBJ1-2 | NA | TRBV5-1
CASSLDRVNEKLFF | TGCGCCAGCAGCTTGGACAGGGTAAATGAAAAACTGTTTTTT | NA | TRBJ1-4 | once | TRBV5-1
CASSPNGDTLEAFF | TGTGCCAGCAGCCCTAACGGGGATACCCTTGAAGCTTTCTTT | NA | TRBJ1-1 | NA | TRBV28
CASSQDEGESYNEQFF | TGTGCCAGCAGCCAAGATGAGGGTGAGTCCTACAATGAGCAGTTCTTC | NA | TRBJ2-1 | NA | TRBV14
CASSPESGGTYEQYF | TGTGCCAGCAGCCCCGAATCGGGAGGGACGTACGAGCAGTACTTC | TRBD2 | TRBJ2-7 | NA | TRBV4-2
CASSLSGTGTEKLFF | TGTGCCAGCAGTTTATCCGGGACAGGGACTGAAAAACTGTTTTTT | TRBD1 | TRBJ1-4 | few | TRBV27
CASSLSGATDTQYF | TGTGCCAGCAGTTTGAGCGGGGCCACAGATACGCAGTATTTT | TRBD2 | TRBJ2-3 | NA | TRBV27
CASSFYRGSTEAFF | TGTGCCAGCAGTTTTTATCGGGGTTCCACTGAAGCTTTCTTT | NA | TRBJ1-1 | NA | TRBV27
CASTIGGFLDRPTDTQYF | TGCGCCAGCACCATTGGAGGTTTCCTGGACAGGCCTACAGATACGCAGTATTTT | TRBD1 | TRBJ2-3 | NA | TRBV5-1
CSSSPREDYGYTF | TGTTCCAGCAGCCCCAGGGAAGACTATGGCTACACCTTC | NA | TRBJ1-2 | NA | TRBV7-9
CATRLAGVNEQFF | TGCGCCACCCGACTAGCGGGAGTTAATGAGCAGTTCTTC | TRBD2 | TRBJ2-1 | NA | TRBV10-2
CAISPGQGSYGYTF | TGTGCCATCAGTCCAGGACAGGGAAGCTATGGCTACACCTTC | TRBD1 | TRBJ1-2 | once | TRBV10-3
CASSSWDGGEQYF | TGTGCCAGCAGCTCCTGGGACGGGGGGGAGCAGTACTTC | TRBD2 | TRBJ2-7 | NA | TRBV9
CASSLSGMGETQYF | TGTGCCAGCAGCTTATCCGGGATGGGGGAGACCCAGTACTTC | NA | TRBJ2-5 | NA | TRBV7-9
CASSVAGHSSETQYF | TGTGCCAGCAGCGTAGCCGGACACTCGTCGGAGACCCAGTACTTC | NA | TRBJ2-5 | NA | TRBV9
CASSPPDRGHYGYTF | TGTGCCAGTAGTCCCCCGGACAGGGGACACTATGGCTACACCTTC | TRBD1 | TRBJ1-2 | NA | TRBV19
CASSQALAENEQFF | TGCGCCAGCAGCCAAGCTCTAGCTGAAAATGAGCAGTTCTTC | NA | TRBJ2-1 | NA | TRBV4-1
CAISEGVPLQETQYF | TGTGCCATCAGTGAAGGGGTGCCTCTTCAAGAGACCCAGTACTTC | NA | TRBJ2-5 | NA | TRBV10-3
CASSSGTVTYNEQFF | TGCGCCAGCAGCTCCGGGACAGTTACCTACAATGAGCAGTTCTTC | TRBD1 | TRBJ2-1 | NA | TRBV5-1
CASSLDSGQGSYEQYF | TGTGCCAGCAGCTTAGACTCGGGACAGGGGTCCTACGAGCAGTACTTC | TRBD1 | TRBJ2-7 | NA | TRBV11-1
CASSKSGTDYNEQFF | TGTGCCAGTAGTAAATCCGGGACAGATTACAATGAGCAGTTCTTC | TRBD1 | TRBJ2-1 | NA | TRBV19
CASSLVQGAEETQYF | TGTGCCAGCAGCTTAGTACAGGGGGCTGAGGAGACCCAGTACTTC | TRBD1 | TRBJ2-5 | NA | TRBV7-8
CASSWSGTQYF | TGTGCCAGCAGTTGGAGCGGGACCCAGTACTTC | NA | TRBJ2-5 | NA | TRBV6-5
CASSLEDRGNSPLHF | TGCGCCAGCAGCTTGGAAGACAGGGGAAATTCACCCCTCCACTTT | TRBD1 | TRBJ1-6 | NA | TRBV5-1
CASSILLAGGPYEQYF | TGTGCCAGTAGTATCTTACTAGCGGGAGGGCCCTACGAGCAGTACTTC | TRBD2 | TRBJ2-7 | NA | TRBV19
CAGVALTGELFF | TGTGCGGGAGTGGCTTTGACCGGGGAGCTGTTTTTT | NA | TRBJ2-2 | NA | TRBV7-8
CASSLWTGEKRERTDTQYF | TGCGCCAGCAGCCTTTGGACAGGGGAGAAGCGGGAACGCACAGATACGCAGTATTTT | TRBD1 | TRBJ2-3 | NA | TRBV4-1
CASSLAQAGNEQFF | TGTGCCAGCAGCTTAGCCCAAGCAGGCAATGAGCAGTTCTTC | NA | TRBJ2-1 | NA | TRBV7-2
CAISGQSNYGYTF | TGTGCCATCAGTGGACAGTCGAACTATGGCTACACCTTC | NA | TRBJ1-2 | NA | TRBV10-3
CASTVQGATNEKLFF | TGTGCCAGCACCGTACAGGGTGCAACTAATGAAAAACTGTTTTTT | NA | TRBJ1-4 | NA | TRBV28
CASGALAGANYGYTF | TGCGCCAGCGGGGCCTTAGCGGGGGCTAACTATGGCTACACCTTC | NA | TRBJ1-2 | few | TRBV5-1
CSVADRGSNQPQHF | TGCAGCGTCGCGGACAGAGGAAGCAATCAGCCCCAGCATTTT | NA | TRBJ1-5 | NA | TRBV29-1
CASSLTSRYEQYF | TGTGCCAGCAGCTTAACGTCCCGTTACGAGCAGTACTTC | NA | TRBJ2-7 | NA | TRBV7-3
CASSQEVRRYEQFF | TGCGCCAGCAGCCAAGAAGTCCGGAGATATGAGCAGTTCTTC | NA | TRBJ2-1 | NA | TRBV4-1
CASSRGTSGDETQYF | TGCGCCAGCAGCCGCGGGACTAGCGGGGATGAGACCCAGTACTTC | TRBD2 | TRBJ2-5 | NA | TRBV4-1
CAWSIQRVYQETQYF | TGTGCCTGGAGTATCCAGCGCGTTTACCAAGAGACCCAGTACTTC | NA | TRBJ2-5 | once | TRBV30
CASSLGHRWRAFF | TGTGCCAGCAGCCTTGGACACCGGTGGAGAGCTTTCTTT | NA | TRBJ1-1 | NA | TRBV6-1
CASSGGTSGYNEQFF | TGCGCCAGCAGCGGAGGGACTAGCGGCTACAATGAGCAGTTCTTC | TRBD2 | TRBJ2-1 | NA | TRBV5-1
CASSDSEAGELFF | TGTGCCAGCAGCGACAGTGAAGCCGGGGAGCTGTTTTTT | NA | TRBJ2-2 | NA | TRBV27
CASSPNIAGGADEQYF | TGTGCCAGCAGCCCTAATATAGCGGGGGGGGCCGACGAGCAGTACTTC | TRBD2 | TRBJ2-7 | NA | TRBV4-2
CASSPTQGYEAFF | TGTGCCAGCTCACCAACACAGGGCTATGAAGCTTTCTTT | NA | TRBJ1-1 | once | TRBV18
CASSSRTAGVYEQYF | TGTGCCAGCAGTTCCCGGACCGCCGGGGTTTACGAGCAGTACTTC | NA | TRBJ2-7 | NA | TRBV27
CASSLAGGWQPQHF | TGTGCCAGCAGCTTGGCGGGGGGTTGGCAGCCCCAGCATTTT | NA | TRBJ1-5 | NA | TRBV5-6
CASSMIRQGVAYEQYF | TGTGCCAGTAGTATGATAAGACAGGGGGTTGCCTACGAGCAGTACTTC | TRBD1 | TRBJ2-7 | NA | TRBV19
CASSNRTGGELFF | TGTGCCAGCAGCAACCGGACAGGGGGGGAGCTGTTTTTT | TRBD1 | TRBJ2-2 | NA | TRBV28
CASSPGQGAYEQYF | TGTGCCAGCTCACCGGGACAGGGGGCTTACGAGCAGTACTTC | TRBD1 | TRBJ2-7 | NA | TRBV18
CASTKTGGFDTEAFF | TGTGCCAGCACTAAAACAGGGGGATTTGACACTGAAGCTTTCTTT | TRBD1 | TRBJ1-1 | NA | TRBV19
CASSRTGGFNQPQHF | TGTGCCAGTAGTCGAACGGGGGGATTCAATCAGCCCCAGCATTTT | NA | TRBJ1-5 | NA | TRBV19
CASSLQGYNQPQHF | TGTGCCAGCAGTTTACAGGGTTACAATCAGCCCCAGCATTTT | NA | TRBJ1-5 | NA | TRBV27
CATTSGRAEDEQYF | TGTGCCACTACTAGCGGGAGGGCCGAGGACGAGCAGTACTTC | TRBD2 | TRBJ2-7 | NA | TRBV10-3
CASSTTLTGGAHEQYF | TGTGCCAGCAGTACCACACTGACAGGGGGCGCCCACGAGCAGTACTTC | TRBD1 | TRBJ2-7 | NA | TRBV9
CASSTIKKEPGNTIYF | TGTGCCAGTAGTACGATAAAAAAGGAGCCCGGAAACACCATATATTTT | NA | TRBJ1-3 | NA | TRBV19
CASSLGDRPKNEQFF | TGTGCCAGCAGCTTAGGGGACAGACCGAAGAATGAGCAGTTCTTC | TRBD1 | TRBJ2-1 | NA | TRBV7-3